The next 15 T cell receptor beta chains were all read from a single sample in a study of shared clonotypes between healthy human individuals. The repertoire was sequenced with immunoSEQ multiplex PCR; TCRdb's copy has only in-frame clones and lacks some. The repertoire holds 2.3 million or so clones, with approximately 93% as singletons. Sequenced: naive CD4+ T cells from PBMCs. As to subset: CD45RA+ positively selected. These receptors came from a young man in good health. Some clones in this sample may be carry-over from other donors' samples.

V usage is TRBV7-9 and J usage is TRBJ2-1; a weak D match, TRBD1 (5 bases). The germline V and J ends were trimmed by 6 bases and 2 bases, with 8 bases remaining between them. The CDR3 is made up of 13 amino acids. Looked up from germline, CDR1 is SEHNR and CDR2 is FQNEAQ (reference sequence). As DNA, the CDR3 is TGTGCCAGCAGACAGGCCGCCTACAATGAGCAGTTCTTC. It yields the protein CASRQAAYNEQFF.

The rearrangement uses TRBV19 and TRBJ2-7; 12 bases match TRBD2. The length of the CDR3 is 15 residues. Trimming at V came to 8 bases and at J to 10 bases, leaving 15 bases not matched to a gene. The germline CDR1 and CDR2 sequences are LNHDA and SQIVND (reference sequence). In DNA, the CDR3 is TGTGCCAGTTCCCGGGACGCTAGCGGGAGGGCCTTCCAGTACTTC. Encoded protein: CASSRDASGRAFQYF.

CDR3 amino acids: CASSSPGLAETQYF. The CDR3 DNA is TGTGCCAGCAGCTCGCCGGGACTAGCGGAGACGCAGTATTTT. The chain joins TRBV5-4 to TRBJ2-3; 11 nucleotides agree with TRBD2. The ends lost 3 bases at V and 9 bases at J; junction bases unmatched: 6. Germline V lookup: CDR1 SGHNT, CDR2 YYREEE (reference sequence). This CDR3 has 14 residues.

The gene calls are TRBV5-5 and TRBJ2-7, with a tentative D call TRBD2 (6 bases). The V gene's germline CDR1 is SGHKS and CDR2 YYEKEE (reference sequence). The CDR3 is 16 residues long. The ends were cut back, 5 bases at V and 2 bases at J, with 20 bases in the middle. In DNA form, the CDR3 reads TGTGCCAGCAGGAAGACCAGAGGGACGGGAGCCTACGAGCAGTACTTC. This sequence encodes CASRKTRGTGAYEQYF.

The chain couples TRBV28 to TRBJ2-7; D possibly uses TRBD1 or TRBD2 (5 bases each). The germline gives CDR1 MDHEN, CDR2 SYDVKM. The CDR3 covers 14 residues. Trimming stripped 5 bases from V and 5 bases from J, with 16 bases between. CDR3: CASSPTGAANEQYF. CDR3 sequence (DNA): TGTGCCAGCAGTCCTACCGGGGCGGCAAACGAGCAGTACTTC. The complete variable domain, with remaining parts taken from reference TRBV28 and TRBJ2-7, reads DVKVTQSSRYLVKRTGEKVFLECVQDMDHENMFWYRQDPGLGLRLIYFSYDVKMKEKGDIPEGYSVSREKKERFSLILESASTNQTSMYLCASSPTGAANEQYFGPGTRLTVT.

The J gene is TRBJ2-5, the V gene TRBV6-6, with D hard to call. CDR3 length: 10 amino acids. CDR1 is MNHNY, CDR2 SVGAGI, per germline (reference sequence). The ends were cut back, 6 bases at V and 4 bases at J, with 3 bases in the middle. Here the CDR3 DNA reads TGTGCCAGCAGCGGAGAGACCCAGTACTTC. This sequence encodes CASSGETQYF.

The chain employs TRBV28 and TRBJ1-1; 8 nucleotides line up with TRBD1. V dropped 2 bases and J dropped 3; count of bases not matched to a gene: 26. Germline loops: CDR1 MDHEN, CDR2 SYDVKM. The CDR3 consists of 22 residues. CDR3 amino acids: CASSLTPRPLQGAKQLDTEAFF. In nucleotides, the CDR3 is TGTGCCAGCAGTTTAACCCCCCGTCCCCTCCAGGGGGCCAAACAGTTGGACACTGAAGCTTTCTTT.

This chain joins TRBV27 and TRBJ2-7, with D maybe TRBD2 (6 bases). V lost 5 bases to trimming and J lost 1 base, with 12 bases between them. Germline CDR1 and CDR2: MNHEY and SMNVEV (reference sequence). The CDR3 contains 14 residues. Here the CDR3 reads CASSPRRGSYEQYF. The CDR3 bases are TGTGCCAGCAGTCCGAGGCGGGGATCCTACGAGCAGTACTTC.

The V call is TRBV5-4, the J call TRBJ2-5; D ambiguous. CDR3 size: 15 residues. The V gene's germline CDR1 is SGHNT and CDR2 YYREEE (reference sequence). Trimming stripped 0 bases from V and 7 bases from J, with 16 bases between. The CDR3 loop is CASSLATSGKGTQYF. The CDR3 nucleotides are TGTGCCAGCAGCTTGGCTACGTCTGGGAAAGGGACCCAGTACTTC.

The V and J genes are TRBV25-1 and TRBJ2-2, with D possibly called TRBD1 or TRBD2 (5 bases each). The germline CDR1 and CDR2 sequences are MGHDK and SYGVNS. Trimming shortened V by 4 bases and J by 4 bases, and 19 bases separated the two germline ends. CDR3 size: 17 residues. CDR3 in DNA: TGTGCCAGCAGTGGACTACCGGACAAGCACTCCACCGGGGAGCTGTTTTTT. Translated, it gives CASSGLPDKHSTGELFF.

Only a few counts were recorded for this clone. This rearrangement joins TRBV4-2 to TRBJ1-2; TRBD1 matches 11 bases. Germline CDR1 LGHNA, CDR2 YNFKEQ. The V and J ends lost 3 bases and 3 bases, in that order; junction bases with no gene match: 3. The CDR3 has 15 residues. CDR3 nucleotides: TGTGCCAGCAGCCAGCGGGACAGGGGGGACTATGGCTACACCTTC. Its protein product is CASSQRDRGDYGYTF.

V usage is TRBV6-1 and J usage is TRBJ2-1, with no clear D. The CDR3 has 14 residues. Per germline, CDR1 MNHNS and CDR2 SASEGT. Trimming removed 5 bases at V and 4 bases at J, with 12 bases between. DNA for the CDR3: TGTGCCAGCAGTTCCGGTGGTGGGTACAATGAGCAGTTCTTC. It specifies CASSSGGGYNEQFF.

In its sample, this clone was seen a few times. This chain connects TRBV2 to TRBJ1-1; TRBD1 is a possible D gene (5 bases). CDR3 size: 14 residues. Germline V gene data show CDR1 as SNHLY and CDR2 as FYNNEI. V lost 7 bases and J lost 7, with 19 bases in between. The CDR3: CASTPNGQGNEAFF. The CDR3 DNA follows: TGTGCCAGCACCCCCAACGGGCAGGGTAATGAAGCTTTCTTT.

V and J are TRBV4-3 and TRBJ2-1; D is perhaps TRBD1 (6 bases). V lost 4 bases to trimming and J lost 7 bases, with 11 bases between them. CDR3 length: 13 amino acids. Germline CDR1 reads LGHNA; CDR2 reads YSLEER. DNA of the CDR3: TGCGCCAGCAGCCCCCAGGGGTGGAATGAGCAGTTCTTC. Amino acids: CASSPQGWNEQFF.

This sequence joins TRBV10-3 and TRBJ2-7; 9 bases match TRBD1. The V gene's germline CDR1 is ENHRY and CDR2 SYGVKD. This CDR3 has 16 amino acids. Trimming at V came to 6 bases and at J to 2 bases, leaving 11 bases not matched to a gene. The CDR3 here is CAIRGTGGDVPYEQYF. The CDR3 DNA reads as TGTGCCATCAGGGGAACAGGGGGCGACGTACCCTACGAGCAGTACTTC.